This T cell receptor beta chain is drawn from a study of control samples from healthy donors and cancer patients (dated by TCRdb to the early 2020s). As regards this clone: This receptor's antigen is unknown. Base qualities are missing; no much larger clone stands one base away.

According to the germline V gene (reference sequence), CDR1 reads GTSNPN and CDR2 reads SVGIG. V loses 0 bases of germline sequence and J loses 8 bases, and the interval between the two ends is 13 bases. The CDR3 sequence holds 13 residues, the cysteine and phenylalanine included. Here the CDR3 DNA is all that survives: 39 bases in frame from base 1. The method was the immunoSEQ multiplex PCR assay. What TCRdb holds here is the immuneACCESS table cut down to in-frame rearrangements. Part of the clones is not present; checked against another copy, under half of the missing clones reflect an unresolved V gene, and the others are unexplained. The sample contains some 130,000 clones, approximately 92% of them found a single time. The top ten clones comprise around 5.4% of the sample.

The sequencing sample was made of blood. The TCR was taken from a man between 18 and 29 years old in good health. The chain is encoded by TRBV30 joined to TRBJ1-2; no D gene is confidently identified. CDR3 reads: CAWSVTARGGYTF. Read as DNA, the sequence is TGTGCCTGGAGTGTAACGGCCCGCGGCGGCTACACCTTC.